Following are 22 T cell receptor beta chains from one sample sequenced in a study of T-cell memory formation after mild COVID-19. One entry per CDR3 protein results from TCRdb running MiXCR on the 5' RACE reads. Among hundreds of thousands of distinct CDR3 sequences listed, about a sixth were seen once. The sample comprised PBMCs or a T cell subset sorted from them (not recorded which). These receptors all come from a man aged 18 to 30 who had mild COVID-19 (a few samples of this study predate the infection). Cell type and time point are not known.

J is TRBJ2-5 and V is TRBV7-2; a weak D match, TRBD2 (7 bases). This CDR3 spans 15 amino acids. CDR1 and CDR2 (germline): SGHTA, FQGNSA. The V gene lost 7 bases and the J gene lost 5 bases, with 20 bases spanning the gap. CDR3 bases: TGTGCCAGCACCTCCCGGGGGGCCGTGGTGGAGACCCAGTACTTC. Its protein product is CASTSRGAVVETQYF.

The chain has TRBV20-1 and TRBJ2-3; TRBD2 aligns across 7 bases. The CDR3 is 15 residues long. The junction had 5 bases not matched to a gene; V was cut back by 1 base and J by 1 base. Germline V CDR1 and CDR2: DFQATT, SNEGSKA (reference sequence). CDR3 nucleotide sequence: TGCAGTGCTAGAGGCGCGGGGGACCGCACAGATACGCAGTATTTT. This encodes CSARGAGDRTDTQYF.

This clonotype was seen ten or more times. V usage is TRBV7-2 and J usage is TRBJ1-4; 8 nucleotides align to TRBD1. Germline V gene data show CDR1 as SGHTA and CDR2 as FQGNSA. V lost 2 bases to trimming and J lost 7 bases; unmatched junction nucleotides: 3. The CDR3 is made up of 14 amino acids. Here the CDR3 reads CASSLFGQGEKLFF. CDR3 nucleotides: TGTGCCAGCAGCTTATTTGGACAGGGTGAAAAACTGTTTTTT.

The genes are TRBV7-9 and TRBJ1-4; D is undetermined. The CDR3 runs 15 residues. From germline, CDR1 is SEHNR and CDR2 FQNEAQ (reference sequence). The V end was cut by 5 bases, the J end by 8 bases, with 18 bases between. CDR3 in DNA: TGTGCCAGCAGCCCCGTGGTCACCCTCGGGGAAAAACTGTTTTTT. It yields the protein CASSPVVTLGEKLFF.

This clonotype was detected many times. V gene TRBV5-4 combines with J gene TRBJ2-7; D uncertain. This CDR3 has 14 residues. Germline V gene sequence: CDR1 SGHNT, CDR2 YYREEE (reference sequence). Trimming removed 7 bases from V and 0 bases from J, with 14 bases in between. CDR3 sequence (DNA): TGTGCCAGCTCTACGGCGCCGTACTCCTACGAGCAGTACGTC. The encoded protein is CASSTAPYSYEQYV.

This clonotype was picked up a small number of times. The chain joins TRBV4-3 to TRBJ2-3; 10 positions agree with TRBD2. V dropped 0 bases and J dropped 6; count of bases not matched to a gene: 9. Germline assignment: CDR1 LGHNA and CDR2 YSLEER. CDR3 length equals 17 residues. In nucleotides, the CDR3 is TGCGCCAGCAGCCAAGAATGGCCAGCGGGGGGGGACGATACGCAGTATTTT. Translated: CASSQEWPAGGDDTQYF.

The V call is TRBV11-2, the J call TRBJ1-2; no clear D gene. Per germline, CDR1 SGHAT and CDR2 FQNNGV. Trimming took off 8 bases at V and 4 bases at J, with 17 bases between the two ends. The CDR3 contains 14 residues. The CDR3: CASVPVSGSYGYTF. The CDR3 bases are TGTGCCAGCGTCCCCGTCTCGGGGAGCTATGGCTACACCTTC.

The V and J genes are TRBV20-1 and TRBJ2-3; either TRBD1 or TRBD2 may supply D (5 bases each). V dropped 5 bases and J dropped 11 bases, with 17 bases sitting between them. CDR3 length equals 12 residues. Germline CDR1 is DFQATT and CDR2 is SNEGSKA (reference sequence). The CDR3 sequence: CSARGSLERQYF. In nucleotides, the CDR3 is TGCAGTGCTCGGGGCTCCCTTGAAAGGCAGTATTTT.

V and J are TRBV21-1 and TRBJ2-7. TRBV21-1 is reported as a pseudogene. The length of the CDR3 is 13 residues. The CDR3 loop reads CASSKEQASEQYV. As DNA, the CDR3 is TGTGCCAGCAGCAAAGAACAAGCTAGCGAGCAGTACGTC.

There are many counts of this clonotype. The V gene is TRBV5-1, the J gene TRBJ1-3; D uncertain. The CDR3 has 14 amino acids. Germline CDR1 SGHRS, CDR2 YFSETQ. V lost 0 bases and J 6 bases, leaving 10 bases between the germline ends. DNA of the CDR3: TGCGCCAGCAGCTTGGAAGGTTCGGCAAACACCATATATTTT. The encoded protein is CASSLEGSANTIYF.

The sample holds a few counts of this clonotype. The J gene is TRBJ2-1, the V gene TRBV6-2 or TRBV6-3; D call uncertain. Germline-derived CDR1 and CDR2 are MNHEY and SVGEGT. The germline V and J ends were trimmed by 10 bases and 6 bases, with 19 bases remaining between them. CDR3 length: 14 residues. The CDR3 protein is CATLDFVSSNEQFF. The DNA for the CDR3 is TGTGCCACCCTTGACTTCGTTTCGAGCAATGAGCAGTTCTTC.

There are many counts of this clonotype. The chain employs TRBV7-2 and TRBJ2-7, with D perhaps matching TRBD2 (6 bases). With 5 bases removed from V and 6 bases from J, the gap between germline ends came to 17 bases. Germline V gives CDR1 SGHTA, CDR2 FQGNSA. There are 14 residues in the CDR3. For the CDR3, the DNA is TGTGCCAGCAGCCCTAATCGGGGGTTGGGCGAGCAGTACGTC. This codes for CASSPNRGLGEQYV.

The V call is TRBV5-5, the J call TRBJ2-7; D not resolved. The CDR3 runs 13 residues. From germline, CDR1 is SGHKS and CDR2 YYEKEE (reference sequence). The ends were cut back, 4 bases at V and 6 bases at J, with 14 bases in the middle. The chain's CDR3 is CASSPVGSGEQYF. The DNA for the CDR3 is TGTGCCAGCAGCCCTGTGGGTTCGGGCGAGCAGTACTTC. Filled out from reference TRBV5-5 and TRBJ2-7, the complete variable domain reads DAGVTQSPTHLIKTRGQQVTLRCSPISGHKSVSWYQQVLGQGPQFIFQYYEKEERGRGNFPDRFSARQFPNYSSELNVNALLLGDSALYLCASSPVGSGEQYFGPGTRLTVT.

CDR3 bases: TGCAGTGTTACAGGGGGGAATCAAGAGACCCAGTACTTC. The encoded protein is CSVTGGNQETQYF. The gene calls are TRBV20-1 and TRBJ2-5; 8 nucleotides align to TRBD1. V gave up 7 bases and J gave up 2 bases; unmatched junction bases: 6. Germline V gives CDR1 DFQATT, CDR2 SNEGSKA (reference sequence). This CDR3 is built from 13 residues.

This clonotype was detected many times. The rearrangement links TRBV3-1 to TRBJ2-5; a possible D gene is TRBD2 (5 bases). V was shortened by 1 base and J by 5 bases, with 11 bases between the two germline ends. The length of the CDR3 is 14 residues. Germline lookup yields CDR1 LGHDT and CDR2 YNNKEL (reference sequence). In DNA form, the CDR3 reads TGTGCCAGCAGCCAAGCGGGATTGGAGGAGACCCAGTACTTC. Its translation: CASSQAGLEETQYF.

This clonotype turned up a few times. This rearrangement joins TRBV6-1 to TRBJ2-7; 11 nucleotides match TRBD2. The trim removed 5 bases at V and 2 bases at J, leaving 14 bases unmatched. From germline, CDR1 is MNHNS and CDR2 SASEGT. CDR3 size: 18 residues. The CDR3 is CASSRLAGREKQTYEQYV. The CDR3 nucleotides are TGTGCCAGCAGTCGACTAGCGGGGAGGGAAAAACAAACCTACGAGCAGTACGTC.

The chain employs TRBV29-1 and TRBJ1-1; possibly TRBD1 for D (6 bases). Germline V gene lookup returns CDR1 SQVTM and CDR2 ANQGSEA. The CDR3 covers 13 residues. CDR3 in DNA: TGCAGTGCTAAACCCGGGGGCAACACTGAAGCTTTCTTT. Translation: CSAKPGGNTEAFF. Supplemented by reference TRBV29-1 and TRBJ1-1, the full variable domain reads SAVISQKPSRDICQRGTSLTIQCQVDSQVTMMFWYRQQPGQSLTLIATANQGSEATYESGFVIDKFPISRPNLTFSTLTVSNMSPEDSSIYLCSAKPGGNTEAFFGQGTRLTVV.

The J gene is TRBJ2-7, the V gene TRBV7-6; tentatively, D is TRBD1 (5 bases). The ends were cut back, 2 bases at V and 0 bases at J, with 11 bases in the middle. CDR3 length: 15 amino acids. Germline V gene lookup returns CDR1 SGHVS and CDR2 FNYEAQ. CDR3 bases: TGTGCCAGCAGCTTAAAGGACATTCCCTCCTACGAGCAGTACTTC. This encodes CASSLKDIPSYEQYF.

This clonotype was picked up a small number of times. The genes are TRBV6-5 and TRBJ2-7, with D unresolved. The V gene lost 0 bases and the J gene lost 3 bases, with 9 bases spanning the gap. This CDR3 region has 14 residues. Germline V gives CDR1 MNHEY, CDR2 SVGAGI. The CDR3 nucleotides are TGTGCCAGCAGTTACTCCCTGGGTCTCTACGAGCAGTACTTC. This sequence encodes CASSYSLGLYEQYF.

This clonotype came up a few times. This chain joins TRBV6-2 or TRBV6-3 and TRBJ1-5, with unresolved D. V lost 5 bases, J lost 3 bases, and 17 bases lay in between. The CDR3 consists of 16 residues. Germline V lookup: CDR1 MNHEY, CDR2 SVGEGT. The CDR3: CASSNYRTDPNQPQHF. The CDR3 region has the DNA TGTGCCAGCAGTAACTACCGGACGGACCCCAATCAGCCCCAGCATTTT.

This rearrangement joins TRBV29-1 to TRBJ2-2; maybe TRBD2 (5 bases). The CDR3 extends over 12 amino acids. Between the trimmed V and J ends, which lost 4 bases and 6 bases, there was a span of 9 bases. Per the germline V gene, CDR1 is SQVTM and CDR2 is ANQGSEA. The CDR3 loop is CSVVSGSGELFF. CDR3 DNA: TGCAGCGTTGTTTCGGGGTCCGGGGAGCTGTTTTTT.

This clonotype was observed a few times. The genes are TRBV20-1 and TRBJ2-7; a weak D match, TRBD1 (5 bases). Germline CDR1 DFQATT, CDR2 SNEGSKA (reference sequence). Trimming removed 2 bases from V and 3 bases from J, with 20 bases in between. The CDR3 sequence is 16 residues long. The CDR3 region is CSARRAGIRVSYEQYV. The CDR3 DNA reads as TGCAGTGCTAGAAGGGCAGGTATCAGGGTTAGCTACGAGCAGTACGTC.